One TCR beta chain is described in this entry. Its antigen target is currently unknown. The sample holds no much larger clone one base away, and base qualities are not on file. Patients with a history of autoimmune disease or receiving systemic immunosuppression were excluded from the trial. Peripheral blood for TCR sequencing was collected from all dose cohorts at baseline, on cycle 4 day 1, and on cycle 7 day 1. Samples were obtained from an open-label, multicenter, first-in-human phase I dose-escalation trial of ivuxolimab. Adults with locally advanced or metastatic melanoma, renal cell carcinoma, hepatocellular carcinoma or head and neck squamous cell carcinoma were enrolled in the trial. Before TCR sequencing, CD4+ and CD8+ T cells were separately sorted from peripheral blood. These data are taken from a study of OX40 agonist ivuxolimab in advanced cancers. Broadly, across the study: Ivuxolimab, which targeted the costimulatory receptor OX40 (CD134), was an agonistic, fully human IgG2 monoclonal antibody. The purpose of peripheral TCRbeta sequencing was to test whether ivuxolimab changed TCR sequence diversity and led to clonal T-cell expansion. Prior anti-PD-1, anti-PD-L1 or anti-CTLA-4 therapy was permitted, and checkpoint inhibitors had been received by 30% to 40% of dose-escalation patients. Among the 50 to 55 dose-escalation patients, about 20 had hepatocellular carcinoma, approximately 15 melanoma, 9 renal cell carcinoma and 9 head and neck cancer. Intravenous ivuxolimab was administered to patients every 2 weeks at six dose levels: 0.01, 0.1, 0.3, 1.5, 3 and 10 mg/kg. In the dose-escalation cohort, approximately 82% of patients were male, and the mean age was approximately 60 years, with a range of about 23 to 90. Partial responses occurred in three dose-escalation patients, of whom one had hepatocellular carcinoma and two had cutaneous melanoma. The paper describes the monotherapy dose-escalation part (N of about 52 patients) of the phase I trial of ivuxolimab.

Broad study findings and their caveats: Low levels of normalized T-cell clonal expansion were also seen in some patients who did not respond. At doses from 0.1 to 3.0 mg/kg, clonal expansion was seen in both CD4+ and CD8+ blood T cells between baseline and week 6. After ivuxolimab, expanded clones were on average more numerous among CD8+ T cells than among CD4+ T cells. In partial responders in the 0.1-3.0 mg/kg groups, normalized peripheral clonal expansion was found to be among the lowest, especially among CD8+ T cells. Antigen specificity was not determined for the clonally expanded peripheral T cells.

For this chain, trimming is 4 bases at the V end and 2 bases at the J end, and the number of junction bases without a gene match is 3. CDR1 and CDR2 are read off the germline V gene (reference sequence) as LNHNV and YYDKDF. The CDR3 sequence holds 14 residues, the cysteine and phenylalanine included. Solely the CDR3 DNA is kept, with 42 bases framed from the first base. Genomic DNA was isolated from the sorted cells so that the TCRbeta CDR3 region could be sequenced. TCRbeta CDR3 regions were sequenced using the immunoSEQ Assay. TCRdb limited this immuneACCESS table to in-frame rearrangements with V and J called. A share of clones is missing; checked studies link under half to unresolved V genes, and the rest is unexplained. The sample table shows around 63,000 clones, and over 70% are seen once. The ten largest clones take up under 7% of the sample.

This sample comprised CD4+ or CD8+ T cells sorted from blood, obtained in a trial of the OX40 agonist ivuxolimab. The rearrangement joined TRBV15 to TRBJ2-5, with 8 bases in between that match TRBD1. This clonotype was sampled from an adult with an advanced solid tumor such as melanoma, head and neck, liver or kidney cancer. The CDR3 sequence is CATSMDREQETQYF. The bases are TGTGCCACCAGCATGGACAGGGAGCAAGAGACCCAGTACTTC. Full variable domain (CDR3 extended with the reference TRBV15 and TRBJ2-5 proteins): DAMVIQNPRYQVTQFGKPVTLSCSQTLNHNVMYWYQQKSSQAPKLLFHYYDKDFNNEADTPDNFQSRRPNTSFCFLDIRSPGLGDTAMYLCATSMDREQETQYFGPGTRLLVL.